The T cell receptor (beta chain) described here comes from a study of blood T cells in healthy people across ages. A second about 6 to 12 cycle PCR used barcoded and J-beta primers. A template-switch adaptor that had 12 random nucleotides put a tag on each cDNA molecule. TCRdb independently ran MiXCR on the 5' RACE reads; one entry per CDR3 protein. This sample yields about 1.1 million distinct CDR3 sequences, of which approximately 38% are seen a single time; under 15% belongs to the top ten. Per-sample PBMC isolation yielded at least 6.5 million cells. This clonotype was seen more than once but under ten times. Its antigen remains unknown. Overall study results and limits: Those diversity estimates obtained from one million T cells were thought to be underestimates. The study found TCR beta diversity correlated strongly with naive T cell percentage.

This CDR3 comprises 15 residues. Germline CDR1 DFQATT, CDR2 SNEGSKA (reference sequence). Trimming left V 6 bases short and J 0 bases short, with 17 bases between. This receptor was obtained from a man aged 18-30 years in good health. The chain uses TRBV20-1 and TRBJ1-1, with a weak D call TRBD1 (6 bases). The material sequenced was blood. The CDR3 DNA follows: TGCAGTGCCTCGGTGCAGGGGACCATGAACACTGAAGCTTTCTTT. It is translated as CSASVQGTMNTEAFF.